This T cell receptor beta chain appears in the sequencing data of a study of T cells in tuberculosis. Study results and limitations: Smaller distances to GMM-specific TCRs suggested their expansion in active tuberculosis.

This clone was observed once. Its antigen is still unknown. Profiling relied on immunoSEQ multiplex PCR, and the TCRdb table lists in-frame clones only, not all of them. The table has fewer than 40,000 clones, around 95% seen once; the top ten hold roughly 2.5%. The germline gives CDR1 SGHAT, CDR2 FQNNGV. This CDR3 contains 16 residues. The trim removed 4 bases at V and 2 bases at J, leaving 5 bases unmatched. The sequence derives from a donor between 10 and 35 years old with latent tuberculosis or without tuberculosis infection. Sequenced sample: PBMCs. The chain has TRBV11-2 and TRBJ2-1; 10 bases line up with TRBD2. This chain's CDR3 is CASSSGTSAAYNEQFF. The CDR3 region has the DNA TGTGCCAGCAGCTCCGGGACTAGCGCTGCCTACAATGAGCAGTTCTTC. Supplemented by reference TRBV11-2 and TRBJ2-1, the full variable domain reads EAGVAQSPRYKIIEKRQSVAFWCNPISGHATLYWYQQILGQGPKLLIQFQNNGVVDDSQLPKDRFSAERLKGVDSTLKIQPAKLEDSAVYLCASSSGTSAAYNEQFFGPGTRLTVL.